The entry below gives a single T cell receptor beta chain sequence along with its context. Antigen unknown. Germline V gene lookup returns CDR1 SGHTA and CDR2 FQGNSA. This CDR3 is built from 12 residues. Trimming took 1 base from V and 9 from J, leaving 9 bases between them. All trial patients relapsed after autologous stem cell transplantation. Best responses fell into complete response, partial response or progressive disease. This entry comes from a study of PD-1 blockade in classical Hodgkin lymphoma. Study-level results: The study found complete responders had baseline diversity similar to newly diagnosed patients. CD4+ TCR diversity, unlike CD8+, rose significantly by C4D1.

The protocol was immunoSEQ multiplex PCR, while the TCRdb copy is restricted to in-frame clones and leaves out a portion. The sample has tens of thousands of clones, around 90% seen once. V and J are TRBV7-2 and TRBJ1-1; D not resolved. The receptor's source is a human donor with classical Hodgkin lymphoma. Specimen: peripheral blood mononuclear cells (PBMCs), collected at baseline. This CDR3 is CASSLEPRKAFF. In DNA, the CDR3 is TGTGCCAGCAGCTTAGAACCACGGAAAGCTTTCTTT.